This T cell receptor (beta chain) emerged from a study of T cell repertoires in cytomegalovirus infection. Across the study: Public TCR beta signatures marked donors with CMV infection and the matching HLA.

This clonotype was seen many times. As yet, its antigen is unknown. TCRdb used MiXCR to reprocess the reads, holding one entry per CDR3 protein. The data show about 260,000 distinct CDR3 sequences, with approximately 9.2% seen just once and more than 12% held by the top ten. Trimming took off 5 bases at V and 0 bases at J, with 14 bases between the two ends. CDR3 length: 16 amino acids. Germline V gene lookup returns CDR1 SGHTA and CDR2 FQGNSA. Study-wide points: Individuals carrying CMV plus the relevant HLA were identified by cumulative frequency of public TCR beta families. HLA-C-restricted, CMV-specific TCR beta clonotypes were dominant ex vivo.

This TCR derives from a human donor in good health (CMV status not recorded). Some clones in this sample may be carry-over from other donors' samples. V and J are TRBV7-2 and TRBJ2-1, with D perhaps matching TRBD2 (5 bases). What was sequenced was PBMCs. For the CDR3, the DNA is TGTGCCAGCAGCGCCCCCGGGGATCCCTCCTACAATGAGCAGTTCTTC. Translating gives CASSAPGDPSYNEQFF.